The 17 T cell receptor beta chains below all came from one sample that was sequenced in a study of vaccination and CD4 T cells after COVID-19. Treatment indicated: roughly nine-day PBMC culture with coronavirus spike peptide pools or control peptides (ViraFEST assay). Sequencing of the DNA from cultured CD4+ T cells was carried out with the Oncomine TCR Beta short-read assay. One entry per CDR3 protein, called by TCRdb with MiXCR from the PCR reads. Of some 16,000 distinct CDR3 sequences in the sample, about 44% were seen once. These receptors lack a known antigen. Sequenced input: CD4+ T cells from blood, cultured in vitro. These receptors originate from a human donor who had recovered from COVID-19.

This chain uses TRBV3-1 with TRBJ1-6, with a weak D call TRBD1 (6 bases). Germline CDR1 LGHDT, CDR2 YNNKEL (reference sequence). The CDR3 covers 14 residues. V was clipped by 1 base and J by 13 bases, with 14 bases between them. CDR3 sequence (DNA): TGTGCCAGCAGCCAAGGGACAGCTACAGGCCCCCTCCACTTT. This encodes CASSQGTATGPLHF.

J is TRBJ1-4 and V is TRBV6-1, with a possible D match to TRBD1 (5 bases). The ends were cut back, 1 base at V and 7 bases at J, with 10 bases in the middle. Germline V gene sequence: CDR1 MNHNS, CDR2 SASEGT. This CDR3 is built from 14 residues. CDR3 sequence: CASSEGGEGEKLFF. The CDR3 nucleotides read TGTGCCAGCAGTGAAGGGGGCGAGGGTGAAAAACTGTTTTTT.

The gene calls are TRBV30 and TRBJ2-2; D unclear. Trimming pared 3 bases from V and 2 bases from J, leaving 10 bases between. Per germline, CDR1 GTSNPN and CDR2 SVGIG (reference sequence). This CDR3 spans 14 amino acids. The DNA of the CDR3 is TGTGCCTGGAGGCGACGGACCAACACCGGGGAGCTGTTTTTT. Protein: CAWRRRTNTGELFF.

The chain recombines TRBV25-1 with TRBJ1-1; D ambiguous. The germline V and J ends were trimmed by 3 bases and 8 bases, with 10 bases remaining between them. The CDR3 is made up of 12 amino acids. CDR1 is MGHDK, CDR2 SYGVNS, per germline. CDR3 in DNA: TGTGCCAGCAGTGATAGACGCGCGGAAGCTTTCTTT. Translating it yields CASSDRRAEAFF. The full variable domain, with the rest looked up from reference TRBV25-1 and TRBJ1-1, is EADIYQTPRYLVIGTGKKITLECSQTMGHDKMYWYQQDPGMELHLIHYSYGVNSTEKGDLSSESTVSRIRTEHFPLTLESARPSHTSQYLCASSDRRAEAFFGQGTRLTVV.

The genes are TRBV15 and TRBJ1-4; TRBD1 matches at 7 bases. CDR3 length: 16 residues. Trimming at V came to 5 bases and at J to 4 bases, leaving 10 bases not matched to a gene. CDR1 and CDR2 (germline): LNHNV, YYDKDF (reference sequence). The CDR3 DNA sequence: TGTGCCACCAGCGGCCAGACAGGGCGACATAATGAAAAACTGTTTTTT. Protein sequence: CATSGQTGRHNEKLFF.

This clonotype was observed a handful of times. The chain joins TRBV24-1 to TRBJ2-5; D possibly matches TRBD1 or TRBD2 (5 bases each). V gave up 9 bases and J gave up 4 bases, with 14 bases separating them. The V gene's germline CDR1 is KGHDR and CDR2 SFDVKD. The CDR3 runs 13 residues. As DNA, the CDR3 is TGTGCCACCGGGCAGGGTAGCGCAGAGACCCAGTACTTC. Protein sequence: CATGQGSAETQYF.

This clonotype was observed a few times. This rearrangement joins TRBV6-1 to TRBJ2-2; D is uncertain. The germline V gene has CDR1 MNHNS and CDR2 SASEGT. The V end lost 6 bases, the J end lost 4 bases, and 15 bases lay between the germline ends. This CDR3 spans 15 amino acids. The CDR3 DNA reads TGTGCCAGCAGGGTTTGGTTGGGATTCACCGGGGAGCTGTTTTTT. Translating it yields CASRVWLGFTGELFF.

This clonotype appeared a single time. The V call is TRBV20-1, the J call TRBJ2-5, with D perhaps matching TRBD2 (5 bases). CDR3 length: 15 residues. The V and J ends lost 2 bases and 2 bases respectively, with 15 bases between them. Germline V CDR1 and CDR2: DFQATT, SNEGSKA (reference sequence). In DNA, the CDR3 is TGCAGTGCTAGACGTTCGAGGACTTTACAAGAGACCCAGTACTTC. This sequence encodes CSARRSRTLQETQYF.

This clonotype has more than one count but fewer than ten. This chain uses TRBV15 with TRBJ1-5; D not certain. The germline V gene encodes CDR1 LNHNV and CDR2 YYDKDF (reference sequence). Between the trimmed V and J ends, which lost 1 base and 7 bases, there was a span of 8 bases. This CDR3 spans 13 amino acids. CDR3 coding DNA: TGTGCCACCAGCAGAGGAGGAGTACAGCCCCAGCATTTT. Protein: CATSRGGVQPQHF.

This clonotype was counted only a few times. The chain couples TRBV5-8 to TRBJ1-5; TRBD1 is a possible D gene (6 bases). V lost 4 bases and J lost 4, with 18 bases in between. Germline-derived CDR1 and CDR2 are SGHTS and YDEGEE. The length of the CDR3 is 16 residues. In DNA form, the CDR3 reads TGTGCCAGCAGCCGGGGTCGGGGGGCCGGTAATCAGCCCCAGCATTTT. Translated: CASSRGRGAGNQPQHF.

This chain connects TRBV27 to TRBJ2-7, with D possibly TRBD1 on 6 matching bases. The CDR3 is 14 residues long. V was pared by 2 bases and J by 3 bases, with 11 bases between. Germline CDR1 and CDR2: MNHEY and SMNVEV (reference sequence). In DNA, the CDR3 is TGTGCCAGCAGTTTAGAATTGACAGGCTACGAGCAGTACTTC. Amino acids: CASSLELTGYEQYF.

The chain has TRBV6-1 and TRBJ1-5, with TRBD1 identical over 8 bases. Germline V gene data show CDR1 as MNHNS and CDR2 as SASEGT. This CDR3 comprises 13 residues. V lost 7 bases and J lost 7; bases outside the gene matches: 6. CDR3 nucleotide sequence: TGTGCCAGCACTGGACAGGGAGGACAGCCCCAGCATTTT. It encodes CASTGQGGQPQHF.

For the CDR3, the DNA is TGTGCCAGCAGTGAGTCCGGGACAGGGAATTCAGATACGCAGTATTTT. Amino acids: CASSESGTGNSDTQYF. This sequence joins TRBV25-1 and TRBJ2-3, with 9 nucleotides matching TRBD1. CDR3 length: 16 amino acids. Germline values: CDR1 MGHDK, CDR2 SYGVNS. Trimming took 3 bases from V and 4 from J; bases not matched to a gene: 8.

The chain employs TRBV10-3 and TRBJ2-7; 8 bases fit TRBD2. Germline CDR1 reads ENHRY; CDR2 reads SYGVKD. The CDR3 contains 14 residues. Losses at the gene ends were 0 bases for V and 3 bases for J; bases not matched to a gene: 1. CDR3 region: CAISESRGGYEQYF. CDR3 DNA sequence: TGTGCCATCAGTGAGTCACGGGGGGGCTACGAGCAGTACTTC.

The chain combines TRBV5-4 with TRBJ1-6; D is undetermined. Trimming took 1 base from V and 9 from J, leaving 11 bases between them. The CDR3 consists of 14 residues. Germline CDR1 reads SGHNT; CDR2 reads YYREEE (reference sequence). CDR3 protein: CASSLRQTGSPLHF. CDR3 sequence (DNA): TGTGCCAGCAGCTTGCGACAAACGGGTTCACCCCTCCACTTT. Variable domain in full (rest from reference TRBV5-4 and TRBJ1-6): ETGVTQSPTHLIKTRGQQVTLRCSSQSGHNTVSWYQQALGQGPQFIFQYYREEENGRGNFPPRFSGLQFPNYSSELNVNALELDDSALYLCASSLRQTGSPLHFGNGTRLTVT.

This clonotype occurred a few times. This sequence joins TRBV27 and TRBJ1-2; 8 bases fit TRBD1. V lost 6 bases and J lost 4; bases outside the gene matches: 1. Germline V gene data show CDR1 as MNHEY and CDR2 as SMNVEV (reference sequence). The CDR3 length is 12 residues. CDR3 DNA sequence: TGTGCCAGCAGCGGACAGGGCTATGGCTACACCTTC. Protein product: CASSGQGYGYTF.

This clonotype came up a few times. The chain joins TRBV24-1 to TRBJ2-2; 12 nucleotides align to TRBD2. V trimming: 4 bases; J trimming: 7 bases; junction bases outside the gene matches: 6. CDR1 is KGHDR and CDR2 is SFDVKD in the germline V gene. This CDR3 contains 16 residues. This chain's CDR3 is CATSDPSGRAVGELFF. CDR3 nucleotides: TGTGCCACCAGTGACCCTAGCGGGAGGGCCGTCGGGGAGCTGTTTTTT.